This passage covers 7 T cell receptor beta chains from one sample sequenced in a study of blood T cell repertoires in COVID-19. Only in-frame clones appear in the TCRdb table, and some are missing; sequencing was by immunoSEQ multiplex PCR. The table records 350,000 to 450,000 clones, approximately 89% of them present only once. The sample was PBMCs or T cells enriched from blood (not recorded which). Receptor source: a man in his forties in a cohort exposed to, infected with or recovered from COVID-19 (not recorded which).

The rearrangement links TRBV5-1 to TRBJ2-1, with TRBD2 identical over 8 bases. This CDR3 is built from 16 residues. Losses at the gene ends were 3 bases for V and 0 bases for J; bases not matched to a gene: 5. CDR1 and CDR2 (germline): SGHRS, YFSETQ. For the CDR3, the DNA is TGCGCCAGCAGCTCAAGCGGGGGTAGCTCCTACAATGAGCAGTTCTTC. As protein: CASSSSGGSSYNEQFF.

The chain recombines TRBV19 with TRBJ2-1; D might be TRBD1 (5 bases). CDR1 is LNHDA and CDR2 is SQIVND in the germline V gene (reference sequence). The CDR3 length is 15 residues. V was trimmed by 1 base and J by 2 bases, leaving 9 bases between them. The CDR3, as DNA: TGTGCCAGTAGTATAGTTAGGGGTCCCTACAATGAGCAGTTCTTC. It specifies CASSIVRGPYNEQFF.

The chain employs TRBV30 and TRBJ1-3; no definite D call. The length of the CDR3 is 12 residues. V lost 4 bases to trimming and J lost 8 bases, with 12 bases between them. The V gene's germline CDR1 is GTSNPN and CDR2 SVGIG (reference sequence). The CDR3 DNA sequence: TGTGCCTGGACATTTCCTCGGGACACCATATATTTT. Its translation: CAWTFPRDTIYF.

This chain links TRBV5-6 with TRBJ1-3; D call uncertain. The CDR3 runs 13 residues. The V gene's germline CDR1 is SGHDT and CDR2 YYEEEE. The germline V and J ends were trimmed by 3 bases and 9 bases, with 13 bases remaining between them. The CDR3 spells CASSWGESGTIYF. The CDR3 DNA follows: TGTGCCAGCAGCTGGGGAGAGTCGGGCACCATATATTTT.

CDR3 nucleotides: TGTGCCAGCAGCCATCTAAGGACAGGGTCCGGCTACACCTTC. Protein product: CASSHLRTGSGYTF. This chain uses TRBV7-9 with TRBJ1-2; 8 nucleotides line up with TRBD1. Per germline, CDR1 SEHNR and CDR2 FQNEAQ (reference sequence). With 5 bases clipped from V and 8 bases from J, the junction kept 10 bases outside the gene matches. The CDR3 has 14 residues. Full variable domain (rest looked up from reference TRBV7-9 and TRBJ1-2): DTGVSQNPRHKITKRGQNVTFRCDPISEHNRLYWYRQTLGQGPEFLTYFQNEAQLEKSRLLSDRFSAERPKGSFSTLEIQRTEQGDSAMYLCASSHLRTGSGYTFGSGTRLTVV.

The rearrangement links TRBV3-1 (or the pseudogene TRBV3-2) to TRBJ2-1; TRBD2 aligns across 9 bases. Losses at the gene ends were 4 bases for V and 2 bases for J; bases not matched to a gene: 6. The CDR3 runs 16 residues. Germline V lookup: CDR1 LGHDT, CDR2 YNNKEL (reference sequence). The CDR3 sequence: CASSLSGTSPYNEQFF. The CDR3 DNA is TGTGCCAGCAGCCTATCCGGGACTAGCCCCTACAATGAGCAGTTCTTC.

The rearrangement uses TRBV25-1 and TRBJ2-7; TRBD1 matches at 8 bases. From germline, CDR1 is MGHDK and CDR2 SYGVNS. CDR3 length equals 14 residues. Trimming at V came to 6 bases and at J to 0 bases, leaving 4 bases not matched to a gene. The CDR3 spells CASRGDRPSYEQYF. CDR3 DNA sequence: TGTGCCAGCAGGGGGGACAGGCCCTCCTACGAGCAGTACTTC.